The rows below give T cell receptor beta chains drawn from one sample of a study of cytomegalovirus exposure and HLA in healthy donors. Sequenced by immunoSEQ multiplex PCR; TCRdb stores in-frame clones only, minus some. Found here are about 150,000 clones, roughly 86% of them singletons; the top ten hold around 0.51%. Sequencing used PBMCs. The receptor source for this set is a woman in her thirties or forties in good health and CMV-seronegative. Each CDR3 is given with its conserved first and last residue. The order of the fields is D gene, clone size, J gene, V gene, CDR3 DNA, CDR3 protein. The D gene is left open where the match is weak. Clone size is given for some rows only: seen once, a few or many times, or a class if the clone is expanded.

D: TRBD1; size: NA; J: TRBJ2-1; V: TRBV7-9; DNA: TGTTCCAGCAGCTTATGGACAGGGAGCTCCTACAATGAGCAGTTCTTC; CDR3: CSSSLWTGSSYNEQFF
D: TRBD1; size: NA; J: TRBJ1-1; V: TRBV28; DNA: TGTGCCAGCAGGCGGACAGGTAACACTGAAGCTTTCTTT; CDR3: CASRRTGNTEAFF
D: NA; size: NA; J: TRBJ2-5; V: TRBV4-1; DNA: TGCGCCAGCAGCCAAGCCCCTATGGGCGCTACTCAAGAGACCCAGTACTTC; CDR3: CASSQAPMGATQETQYF
D: NA; size: once; J: TRBJ2-3; V: TRBV5-1; DNA: TGCGCCAGCAGCTTGATGGTCGGGATAGGCACAGATACGCAGTATTTT; CDR3: CASSLMVGIGTDTQYF
D: NA; size: few; J: TRBJ2-2; V: TRBV29-1; DNA: TGCAGCGTTGAAATCAGGGTTGGCGGGGAGCTGTTTTTT; CDR3: CSVEIRVGGELFF
D: NA; size: once; J: TRBJ2-3; V: TRBV21-1; DNA: TGTGCCAGCAGCAAAAACCCTAGCGGCAGCACAGATACGCAGTATTTT; CDR3: CASSKNPSGSTDTQYF
D: TRBD1; size: NA; J: TRBJ1-5; V: TRBV18; DNA: TGTGCCAGCTCACGGGGGACAGAACCCTATCAGCCCCAGCATTTT; CDR3: CASSRGTEPYQPQHF
D: TRBD1; size: NA; J: TRBJ1-5; V: TRBV10-3; DNA: TGTGCCATCGGCCGACAGGGGCGAAGTGGCAATCAGCCCCAGCATTTT; CDR3: CAIGRQGRSGNQPQHF
D: TRBD2; size: NA; J: TRBJ2-5; V: TRBV5-1; DNA: TGCGCCAGCAGCTTGCTAGCGGAAGAGACCCAGTACTTC; CDR3: CASSLLAEETQYF
D: TRBD1; size: NA; J: TRBJ1-5; V: TRBV7-9; DNA: TGTGCCAGCAGCCTTGGGACAGGGGACCAGCCCCAGCATTTT; CDR3: CASSLGTGDQPQHF
D: NA; size: once; J: TRBJ2-3; V: TRBV4-2; DNA: TGTGCCAGCAGCCAAGCACTAGCTACTAGCACAGATACGCAGTATTTT; CDR3: CASSQALATSTDTQYF
D: NA; size: NA; J: TRBJ2-3; V: TRBV5-1; DNA: TGCGCCAGCAACTCAGGGCTTGACTCAGATACGCAGTATTTT; CDR3: CASNSGLDSDTQYF
D: NA; size: NA; J: TRBJ1-5; V: TRBV6-1; DNA: TGTGCCAGCAGTGAAGTTCGTGGAGATCAGCCCCAGCATTTT; CDR3: CASSEVRGDQPQHF
D: NA; size: NA; J: TRBJ2-3; V: TRBV9; DNA: TGTGCCAGCAGCAAACTCCCGATTAATACGCAGTATTTT; CDR3: CASSKLPINTQYF
D: TRBD1; size: NA; J: TRBJ1-2; V: TRBV7-9; DNA: TGTGCCAGCAGCCGAGGACAGGGGCAAGGCTACACCTTC; CDR3: CASSRGQGQGYTF
D: NA; size: NA; J: TRBJ1-2; V: TRBV2; DNA: TGTGCCAGCACTGCCAGCGGTTTCTACTATGGCTACACCTTC; CDR3: CASTASGFYYGYTF
D: NA; size: NA; J: TRBJ2-1; V: TRBV7-5; DNA: TGTGCCAGAAGCTTAGTGGGACTAGCGGGAGGATCCCCCGTGGTCAATGAGCAGTTCTTC; CDR3: CARSLVGLAGGSPVVNEQFF
D: NA; size: NA; J: TRBJ2-5; V: TRBV10-1; DNA: TGCGCCAGCAGTGAGGCGGGGAGAGAAGAGACCCAGTACTTC; CDR3: CASSEAGREETQYF
D: NA; size: NA; J: TRBJ2-7; V: TRBV11-3; DNA: TGTGCCAGCAGCCCCAGCTCCTACGAGCAGTACTTC; CDR3: CASSPSSYEQYF
D: TRBD2; size: NA; J: TRBJ2-7; V: TRBV9; DNA: TGTGCCAGCGCAAAAGCGGGAGGGGCCTACGAGCAGTACTTC; CDR3: CASAKAGGAYEQYF
D: NA; size: NA; J: TRBJ2-7; V: TRBV7-9; DNA: TGTTCCAGCAGCTTAAACAGGGCCTACGAGCAGTACTTC; CDR3: CSSSLNRAYEQYF
D: TRBD1; size: NA; J: TRBJ1-1; V: TRBV30; DNA: TGTGCCTGGGGTACAGGGGTGTGGACTGAAGCTTTCTTT; CDR3: CAWGTGVWTEAFF
D: TRBD2; size: NA; J: TRBJ2-7; V: TRBV7-8; DNA: TGTGCCACCCATGGACTAGCGGGATACGAGCAGTACTTC; CDR3: CATHGLAGYEQYF
D: TRBD2; size: NA; J: TRBJ2-1; V: TRBV7-9; DNA: TGTGCCAGCAGCTTAGCGGGGGGGGGAGTGCAGTTCTTC; CDR3: CASSLAGGGVQFF
D: TRBD1; size: NA; J: TRBJ1-1; V: TRBV7-8; DNA: TGTGCCAGCAGCCTCTGGGGGACAGGCATGAACACTGAAGCTTTCTTT; CDR3: CASSLWGTGMNTEAFF
D: NA; size: NA; J: TRBJ1-3; V: TRBV7-9; DNA: TGTGCCAGCAGCCTCGCCGGGTATCCTGTGGTGACTGGAAACACCATATATTTT; CDR3: CASSLAGYPVVTGNTIYF
D: NA; size: NA; J: TRBJ1-1; V: TRBV5-4; DNA: TGTGCCAGCAGAGAAGGAGGCAGCATGAACACTGAAGCTTTCTTT; CDR3: CASREGGSMNTEAFF
D: TRBD1; size: NA; J: TRBJ1-1; V: TRBV5-6; DNA: TGTGCCAGCAGCTTGGATCGGGACAGTGAAGCTTTCTTT; CDR3: CASSLDRDSEAFF
D: NA; size: NA; J: TRBJ2-7; V: TRBV6-1; DNA: TGTGCCAGCAGTGAAAGGACTCGATCCTACGAGCAGTACTTC; CDR3: CASSERTRSYEQYF
D: TRBD2; size: NA; J: TRBJ2-7; V: TRBV6-6; DNA: TGTGCCAGCAGTTACTCGCTAGCGGGAGGCGGGGAGCAGTACTTC; CDR3: CASSYSLAGGGEQYF
D: NA; size: NA; J: TRBJ2-7; V: TRBV5-5; DNA: TGTGCCAGCAGCTTGGATCGCGCGGCTAGCACCCGCGAGCAGTACTTC; CDR3: CASSLDRAASTREQYF
D: NA; size: NA; J: TRBJ2-1; V: TRBV11-3; DNA: TGTGCCAGCAGCTTAGGGGCCTCGCTCAGGGATGAGCAGTTCTTC; CDR3: CASSLGASLRDEQFF
D: TRBD1; size: NA; J: TRBJ1-2; V: TRBV28; DNA: TGTGCCAGCAGTTTAGACAGGGGGGGATTTTATAACTATGGCTACACCTTC; CDR3: CASSLDRGGFYNYGYTF
D: TRBD1; size: NA; J: TRBJ2-2; V: TRBV5-6; DNA: TGTGCCAGCAGCTCCAGACGACAGGGGACCAACACCGGGGAGCTGTTTTTT; CDR3: CASSSRRQGTNTGELFF
D: TRBD1; size: NA; J: TRBJ2-7; V: TRBV29-1; DNA: TGCAGCGTCGCACTGACAGGGTCGACCTACGAGCAGTACTTC; CDR3: CSVALTGSTYEQYF
D: TRBD2; size: NA; J: TRBJ2-3; V: TRBV6-1; DNA: TGTGCCAGCAGTGAAGCGCTTGGGGCTAGCGGGAGCGGGGGTACGCAGTATTTT; CDR3: CASSEALGASGSGGTQYF
D: NA; size: NA; J: TRBJ2-1; V: TRBV6-5; DNA: TGTGCCAGCAGTTACTCCGCAGGGTTTAATGAGCAGTTCTTC; CDR3: CASSYSAGFNEQFF
D: TRBD1; size: NA; J: TRBJ2-7; V: TRBV2; DNA: TGTGCCAGCAGTGTGCGGACAGGTTACGAGCAGTACTTC; CDR3: CASSVRTGYEQYF
D: TRBD2; size: NA; J: TRBJ2-1; V: TRBV6-6; DNA: TGTGCCAGCAGTTACCCCGGGACTAGCGTTGAGCAGTTCTTC; CDR3: CASSYPGTSVEQFF
D: TRBD1; size: NA; J: TRBJ1-3; V: TRBV6-1; DNA: TGTGCCAGCAGGGGGGACAGGGGAGAGTCGGACACCATATATTTT; CDR3: CASRGDRGESDTIYF
D: NA; size: NA; J: TRBJ2-5; V: TRBV6-6; DNA: TGTGCCAGCAGTTACGGGCCAGGTTTGGCAGAGACCCAGTACTTC; CDR3: CASSYGPGLAETQYF
D: NA; size: NA; J: TRBJ2-1; V: TRBV27; DNA: TGTGCCAGCTCAGATAGACTGAACGGCAATGAGCAGTTCTTC; CDR3: CASSDRLNGNEQFF
D: TRBD2; size: NA; J: TRBJ2-2; V: TRBV5-4; DNA: TGTGCCGGAAATGTAGCGGGAGAGACGACCGGGGAGCTGTTTTTT; CDR3: CAGNVAGETTGELFF
D: TRBD1; size: NA; J: TRBJ2-7; V: TRBV11-3; DNA: TGTGCCAGCAGCTTCCGGGGGACAACAGGGGGCCAGGGCGAGCAGTACTTC; CDR3: CASSFRGTTGGQGEQYF
D: TRBD1; size: NA; J: TRBJ1-4; V: TRBV6-1; DNA: TGTGCCAGCAGTGAGGACAGGGGGGATGAAAAACTGTTTTTT; CDR3: CASSEDRGDEKLFF
D: NA; size: NA; J: TRBJ1-5; V: TRBV19; DNA: TGTGCCAGTAGTGCCAGGGGTAGGAGCAATCAGCCCCAGCATTTT; CDR3: CASSARGRSNQPQHF
D: TRBD1; size: once; J: TRBJ2-3; V: TRBV4-2; DNA: TGTGCCAGCAGCCAATCCGGGACAGGGACAGATACGCAGTATTTT; CDR3: CASSQSGTGTDTQYF
D: TRBD1; size: NA; J: TRBJ1-1; V: TRBV5-6; DNA: TGTGCCAGCAGCAAGAACACAGGGGAACTGAACACTGAAGCTTTCTTT; CDR3: CASSKNTGELNTEAFF
D: NA; size: NA; J: TRBJ1-1; V: TRBV7-9; DNA: TGTGCCAGCAGCTTAGTTGAGGCTAACACTGAAGCTTTCTTT; CDR3: CASSLVEANTEAFF
D: NA; size: NA; J: TRBJ2-1; V: TRBV2; DNA: TGTGCCAGCAGTGAACAGTACAATGAGCAGTTCTTC; CDR3: CASSEQYNEQFF
D: TRBD2; size: few; J: TRBJ2-1; V: TRBV19; DNA: TGTGCCAGTACCTCCGGGACTAGCGGGAATTACAATGAGCAGTTCTTC; CDR3: CASTSGTSGNYNEQFF
D: NA; size: NA; J: TRBJ2-7; V: TRBV30; DNA: TGTGCCTGGAGTGGGACTGCCGAGCAGTACTTC; CDR3: CAWSGTAEQYF
D: TRBD1; size: NA; J: TRBJ1-2; V: TRBV28; DNA: TGTGCCAGCAGTTTAAGGACAGGGGGCTATGGCTACACCTTC; CDR3: CASSLRTGGYGYTF
D: NA; size: NA; J: TRBJ2-7; V: TRBV9; DNA: TGTGCCAGCAGCCCGCAAGGAGGGCCCATTTTATACGAGCAGTACTTC; CDR3: CASSPQGGPILYEQYF
D: NA; size: NA; J: TRBJ2-7; V: TRBV18; DNA: TGTGCCAGCTCGGAACAGAACTACGAGCAGTACTTC; CDR3: CASSEQNYEQYF
D: NA; size: NA; J: TRBJ2-7; V: TRBV7-6; DNA: TGTGCCAGCAGCGGACAGACTGCTGCCTACGAGCAGTACTTC; CDR3: CASSGQTAAYEQYF
D: TRBD1; size: NA; J: TRBJ2-3; V: TRBV5-1; DNA: TGCGCCAGCAGCCTAACAGGGGGTGGCACAGATACGCAGTATTTT; CDR3: CASSLTGGGTDTQYF
D: TRBD2; size: NA; J: TRBJ2-2; V: TRBV2; DNA: TGTGCCAGCAGGGGGGGGACCAACACCGGGGAGCTGTTTTTT; CDR3: CASRGGTNTGELFF
D: TRBD2; size: NA; J: TRBJ2-7; V: TRBV11-3; DNA: TGTGCCAGCAGCCCATCTAGCGGGGGAAGCTACGAGCAGTACTTC; CDR3: CASSPSSGGSYEQYF
D: NA; size: NA; J: TRBJ1-4; V: TRBV4-1; DNA: TGCGCCAGCAGCCACGGACAGTCAACTAATGAAAAACTGTTTTTT; CDR3: CASSHGQSTNEKLFF